The 29 T cell receptor beta chains below come from one sample, sequenced in a study of T cells in Graves' hyperthyroidism and ophthalmopathy. The CDR3 regions of TCR beta were amplified from RNA transcripts. Initially, a first-round RT-PCR of the TCR CDR3 employed the HTBI primer set. TCRdb independently ran MiXCR on the multiplex PCR reads; one entry per CDR3 protein. The sample holds over 700,000 distinct CDR3 sequences, about two fifths seen once. The sample was blood. The receptors here all came from a man younger than 35 with Graves' hyperthyroidism.

At least ten counts were recorded for this clonotype. Sequence at one end of the junction differs from germline and may be a read error. V and J are TRBV7-8 and TRBJ2-7, with 11 bases identical to TRBD2. This CDR3 is 13 amino acids long. CDR1 is SGHVS and CDR2 is FQNEAQ in the germline V gene. The CDR3 region has the DNA TGTGCCAGCAGCTTAGAGCCTAGCGGGGGGCCCCACTTC. Its translation is CASSLEPSGGPHF.

The table lists this clonotype with many counts. The rearrangement joins TRBV7-2 to TRBJ2-6, with 7 bases lining up with TRBD1. CDR1 is SGHTA, CDR2 FQGNSA, per germline. The CDR3 spans 18 residues. Losses at the gene ends were 5 bases for V and 0 bases for J; bases not matched to a gene: 10. The CDR3 sequence is CASSADRVGSSGANVLTF. The CDR3 DNA follows: TGTGCCAGCAGCGCAGACAGGGTTGGCAGCTCTGGGGCCAACGTCCTGACTTTC.

The genes are TRBV12-3 or TRBV12-4 and TRBJ2-7; no definite D call. CDR3 length equals 13 residues. The ends were cut back, 2 bases at V and 6 bases at J, with 11 bases in the middle. The CDR3 sequence: CASSLRSLPEQYF. As DNA, the CDR3 is TGTGCCAGCAGTTTACGGTCCCTTCCCGAGCAGTACTTC.

V gene TRBV6-5 combines with J gene TRBJ2-7; D perhaps matches TRBD1 (6 bases). CDR3 size: 13 residues. From germline, CDR1 is MNHEY and CDR2 SVGAGI. With 6 bases removed from V and 3 bases from J, the gap between germline ends came to 12 bases. The CDR3 loop is CASSWGQHYEQYF. As DNA, the CDR3 is TGTGCCAGCAGCTGGGGACAACACTACGAGCAGTACTTC.

This clonotype was detected ten times or more. V gene TRBV19 combines with J gene TRBJ1-1; D gene ambiguous. The ends were cut back, 11 bases at V and 1 base at J, with 5 bases in the middle. This CDR3 is built from 10 residues. Germline loops: CDR1 LNHDA, CDR2 SQIVND (reference sequence). The CDR3 region has the DNA TGTGCCGTAGGGAACACTGAAGCTTTCTTT. It codes for CAVGNTEAFF.

V usage is TRBV5-1 and J usage is TRBJ1-2; no definite D call. CDR1 and CDR2 (germline): SGHRS, YFSETQ. Trimming shortened V by 1 base and J by 4 bases, and 23 bases separated the two germline ends. The CDR3 has 18 amino acids. CDR3 DNA sequence: TGCGCCAGCAGCTTGTATGGTCCCGGGGTCGACGGCCCCTATGGCTACACCTTC. Its protein product is CASSLYGPGVDGPYGYTF.

This clonotype was found many times. This sequence joins TRBV29-1 and TRBJ2-2; tentative D call: TRBD1 (5 bases). Germline V lookup: CDR1 SQVTM, CDR2 ANQGSEA. Trimming removed 2 bases from V and 1 base from J, with 5 bases in between. This CDR3 region has 13 residues. The CDR3 DNA sequence: TGCAGCGTTGAACAGGGGAACACCGGGGAGCTGTTTTTT. Translating it yields CSVEQGNTGELFF.

The V and J genes are TRBV2 and TRBJ1-4; maybe TRBD1 (6 bases). Trimming removed 5 bases at V and 7 bases at J, with 14 bases between. The CDR3 loop spans 14 amino acids. Per germline, CDR1 SNHLY and CDR2 FYNNEI. The CDR3 DNA reads TGTGCCAGCAGTACAGGGACTGCCGCTGAAAAACTGTTTTTT. This codes for CASSTGTAAEKLFF.

On this clonotype: This may come from a read error, since a much larger clone is one base off. V usage is TRBV10-3 and J usage is TRBJ2-5; the D gene could be TRBD1 or TRBD2 (6 bases each). V was trimmed by 8 bases and J by 4 bases, leaving 17 bases between them. The CDR3 runs 14 residues. Per the germline V gene, CDR1 is ENHRY and CDR2 is SYGVKD. CDR3 nucleotides: TGTGCCATCGGTTCGTCTCGGGGGCGAGAGACCCAGTACTTC. It translates to CAIGSSRGRETQYF.

In its sample, this clonotype was seen many times. The V gene is TRBV2, the J gene TRBJ1-1; a possible D gene is TRBD1 (5 bases). Between the trimmed V and J ends, which lost 4 bases and 1 base, there was a span of 10 bases. The CDR3 spans 14 residues. The V gene's germline CDR1 is SNHLY and CDR2 FYNNEI. In nucleotides, the CDR3 is TGTGCCAGCAGTGGAGACAGCCCGAACACTGAAGCTTTCTTT. It is translated as CASSGDSPNTEAFF.

This clonotype came up many times. V gene TRBV19 combines with J gene TRBJ1-1; possible D gene TRBD1, 5 bases. With 7 bases removed from V and 3 bases from J, the gap between germline ends came to 18 bases. The germline V gene encodes CDR1 LNHDA and CDR2 SQIVND (reference sequence). The CDR3 is made up of 15 amino acids. This CDR3 reads CASTTTMGTDTEAFF. CDR3 DNA: TGTGCCAGTACCACCACGATGGGGACGGACACTGAAGCTTTCTTT.

This clonotype appeared many times. The rearrangement joins TRBV15 to TRBJ1-4; TRBD1 might be the D (5 bases). This CDR3 comprises 15 residues. From germline, CDR1 is LNHNV and CDR2 YYDKDF (reference sequence). Between the trimmed V and J ends, which lost 1 base and 8 bases, there was a span of 14 bases. The CDR3 DNA sequence: TGTGCCACCAGCAGAGTAATCCAGGGAGGGGAAAAACTGTTTTTT. Its translation: CATSRVIQGGEKLFF.

Ten or more counts support this clonotype. This rearrangement joins TRBV29-1 to TRBJ2-2, with D unresolved. The germline V and J ends were trimmed by 5 bases and 3 bases, with 7 bases remaining between them. The CDR3 spans 12 residues. The germline V gene has CDR1 SQVTM and CDR2 ANQGSEA. CDR3 bases: TGCAGCGTTAGTGACTACACCGGGGAGCTGTTTTTT. This encodes CSVSDYTGELFF.

This clonotype was recorded many times. The chain links TRBV7-6 to TRBJ1-5, with D possibly being TRBD1 (5 bases). The CDR3 length is 13 residues. Germline values: CDR1 SGHVS, CDR2 FNYEAQ. Trimming pared 5 bases from V and 7 bases from J, leaving 12 bases between. CDR3 loop: CASSRLRGQPQHF. CDR3 in DNA: TGTGCCAGCAGCCGACTCCGGGGGCAGCCCCAGCATTTT. Supplemented by reference TRBV7-6 and TRBJ1-5, the full variable domain reads GAGVSQSPRYKVTKRGQDVALRCDPISGHVSLYWYRQALGQGPEFLTYFNYEAQQDKSGLPNDRFSAERPEGSISTLTIQRTEQRDSAMYRCASSRLRGQPQHFGDGTRLSIL.

This clonotype was found many times. The chain is built from TRBV29-1 and TRBJ1-1; TRBD1 is a possible D gene (6 bases). V was shortened by 3 bases and J by 5 bases, with 16 bases between the two germline ends. Per germline, CDR1 SQVTM and CDR2 ANQGSEA. The CDR3 spans 14 residues. The CDR3 bases are TGCAGCGTTGAGGGGGCCCTGGAAGGGACTGAAGCTTTCTTT. Residues: CSVEGALEGTEAFF.

The chain is built from TRBV28 and TRBJ1-5; TRBD1 might be the D (5 bases). The germline V gene encodes CDR1 MDHEN and CDR2 SYDVKM. The CDR3 is 14 residues long. V lost 3 bases to trimming and J lost 5 bases, with 11 bases between them. The CDR3 region has the DNA TGTGCCAGCAGTTTTGGGGCCCTCTATCAGCCCCAGCATTTT. Protein sequence: CASSFGALYQPQHF.

This clonotype has a count of ten or more. The rearrangement links TRBV10-3 to TRBJ1-5; D gene uncertain. CDR1 and CDR2 (germline): ENHRY, SYGVKD. The V end lost 2 bases, the J end lost 7 bases, and 6 bases lay between the germline ends. The CDR3 runs to 12 residues. The CDR3 reads CAISEVDQPQHF. CDR3 DNA sequence: TGTGCCATCAGTGAGGTTGACCAGCCCCAGCATTTT.

This clonotype was seen at least ten times. The chain couples TRBV29-1 to TRBJ2-7; D unclear. V lost 6 bases and J 0 bases, leaving 6 bases between the germline ends. The CDR3 covers 11 residues. Germline CDR1 is SQVTM and CDR2 is ANQGSEA. The CDR3, as DNA: TGCAGCGTAGCAGCCTCCTACGAGCAGTACTTC. It codes for CSVAASYEQYF.

This clonotype has at least ten counts. The chain combines TRBV10-1 with TRBJ1-1, with D tentatively TRBD1 (6 bases). V was trimmed by 6 bases and J by 3 bases, leaving 11 bases between them. Germline loops: CDR1 WNHNN, CDR2 SYGVQD (reference sequence). CDR3 size: 13 residues. The CDR3 reads CASRLHRDTEAFF. CDR3 in DNA: TGCGCCAGCAGACTACACAGGGACACTGAAGCTTTCTTT.

This clonotype was counted many times. This chain uses TRBV7-6 with TRBJ1-1; D ambiguous. Trimming removed 1 base from V and 2 bases from J, with 11 bases in between. The CDR3 consists of 15 residues. Germline values: CDR1 SGHVS, CDR2 FNYEAQ. The CDR3 here is CASSLEGLLNTEAFF. In nucleotides, the CDR3 is TGTGCCAGCAGCTTAGAGGGTCTCCTCAACACTGAAGCTTTCTTT.

This clonotype was seen a handful of times. The chain combines TRBV28 with TRBJ2-5, with D possibly being TRBD1 (5 bases). Trimming pared 3 bases from V and 2 bases from J, leaving 13 bases between. CDR3 length: 15 residues. Germline V CDR1 and CDR2: MDHEN, SYDVKM. CDR3 loop: CASSLSGRRQETQYF. The CDR3 bases are TGTGCCAGCAGTTTGTCAGGGCGCCGTCAAGAGACCCAGTACTTC.

V gene TRBV5-6 combines with J gene TRBJ2-5, with TRBD1 identical over 9 bases. The CDR3 is 17 residues long. CDR1 is SGHDT and CDR2 is YYEEEE in the germline V gene. The ends lost 0 bases at V and 5 bases at J; junction bases unmatched: 11. For the CDR3, the DNA is TGTGCCAGCAGCTTGGATCGGGGACAGGGCGGTTTTGAGACCCAGTACTTC. This translates into CASSLDRGQGGFETQYF.

This chain connects TRBV4-1 to TRBJ2-7, with D unclear. Looked up from germline, CDR1 is MGHRA and CDR2 is YSYEKL. The CDR3 covers 13 residues. V was clipped by 0 bases and J by 6 bases, with 9 bases between them. CDR3 DNA: TGCGCCAGCAGCCAAGACGGGCCTAGCGAGCAGTACTTC. Protein sequence: CASSQDGPSEQYF.

This clonotype turned up a few times. The CDR3 coding sequence is TGTGCCAGCAGACGCGACAACCAAGAGACCCAGTACTTC. The encoded protein is CASRRDNQETQYF. V is TRBV12-3 or TRBV12-4 and J is TRBJ2-5; D unclear. The CDR3 runs to 13 residues. Trimming removed 6 bases at V and 0 bases at J, with 8 bases between.

In this sample, this clonotype turned up many times. V gene TRBV15 combines with J gene TRBJ1-5; TRBD1 matches at 7 bases. Germline V CDR1 and CDR2: LNHNV, YYDKDF (reference sequence). This CDR3 region has 15 residues. Germline trimming cut 0 bases from V and 8 bases from J; bases unmatched to any gene: 7. The CDR3 nucleotides are TGTGCCACCAGCAGAGATCTGGCAGGGGGAGAGCCCCAGCATTTT. Translation: CATSRDLAGGEPQHF.

This chain joins TRBV9 and TRBJ2-7; 8 bases fit TRBD1. Germline lookup yields CDR1 SGDLS and CDR2 YYNGEE. V gave up 4 bases and J gave up 6 bases; unmatched junction bases: 9. The CDR3 contains 14 residues. CDR3 residues: CASSPSGTGSEQYF. CDR3 nucleotides: TGTGCCAGCAGCCCGTCCGGGACAGGTTCCGAGCAGTACTTC.

On this clonotype itself: A much larger clone lies a single base off, so this may be a read error. The chain is built from TRBV12-3 or TRBV12-4 and TRBJ2-7, with a possible D match to TRBD2 (6 bases). The CDR3 has 12 residues. Trimming pared 8 bases from V and 3 bases from J, leaving 11 bases between. CDR3 in DNA: TGTGCCAGCTGGAGGGACGGCTACGAGCAGTACTTC. It is translated as CASWRDGYEQYF.

As for this clonotype: A read error may account for a junction end that differs from germline. The gene calls are TRBV5-1 and TRBJ1-3; 10 bases align to TRBD1. From germline, CDR1 is SGHRS and CDR2 YFSETQ. The CDR3 totals 14 residues. Here the CDR3 reads CASSLEGQGNNIYF. Written as DNA, the CDR3 is TGCGCCAGCAGCTTGGAGGGACAGGGGAACAACATATATTTT.

The rearrangement links TRBV10-3 to TRBJ2-6, with D unclear. The CDR3 runs 14 residues. Between the trimmed V and J ends, which lost 3 bases and 0 bases, there was a span of 3 bases. The V gene's germline CDR1 is ENHRY and CDR2 SYGVKD. For the CDR3, the DNA is TGTGCCATCAGTGAAACCTCTGGGGCCAACGTCCTGACTTTC. Protein: CAISETSGANVLTF.